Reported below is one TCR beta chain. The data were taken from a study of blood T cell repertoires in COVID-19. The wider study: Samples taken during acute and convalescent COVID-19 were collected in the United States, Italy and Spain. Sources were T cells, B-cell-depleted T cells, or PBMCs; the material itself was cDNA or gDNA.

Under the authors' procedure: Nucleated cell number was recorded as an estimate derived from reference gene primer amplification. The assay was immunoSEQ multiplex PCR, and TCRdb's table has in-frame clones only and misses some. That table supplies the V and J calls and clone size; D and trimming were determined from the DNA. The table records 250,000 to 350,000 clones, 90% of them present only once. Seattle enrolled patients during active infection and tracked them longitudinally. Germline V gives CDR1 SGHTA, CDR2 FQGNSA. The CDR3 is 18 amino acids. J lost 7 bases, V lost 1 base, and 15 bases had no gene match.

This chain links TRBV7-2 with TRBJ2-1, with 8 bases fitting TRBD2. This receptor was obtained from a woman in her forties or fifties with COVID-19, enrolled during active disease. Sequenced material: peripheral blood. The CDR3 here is CASSLEAPGAGGGNEQFF. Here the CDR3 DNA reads TGTGCCAGCAGCTTAGAAGCCCCAGGGGCGGGAGGAGGAAATGAGCAGTTCTTC.